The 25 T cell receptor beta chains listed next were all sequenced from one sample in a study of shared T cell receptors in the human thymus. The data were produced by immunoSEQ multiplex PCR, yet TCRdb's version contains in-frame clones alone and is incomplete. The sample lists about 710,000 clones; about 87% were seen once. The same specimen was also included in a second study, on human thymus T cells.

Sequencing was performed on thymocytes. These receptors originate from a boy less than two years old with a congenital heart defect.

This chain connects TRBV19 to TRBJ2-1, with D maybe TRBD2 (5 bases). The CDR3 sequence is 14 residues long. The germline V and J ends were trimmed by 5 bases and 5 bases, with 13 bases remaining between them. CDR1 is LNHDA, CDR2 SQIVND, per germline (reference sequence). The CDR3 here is CASSRLGLNNEQFF. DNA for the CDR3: TGTGCCAGTAGTCGGTTAGGACTTAACAATGAGCAGTTCTTC.

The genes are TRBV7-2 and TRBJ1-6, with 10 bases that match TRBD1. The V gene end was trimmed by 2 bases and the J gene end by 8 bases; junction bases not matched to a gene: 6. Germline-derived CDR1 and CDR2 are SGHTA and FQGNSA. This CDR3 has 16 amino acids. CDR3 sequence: CASSLRDRGRDSPLHF. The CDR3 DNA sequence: TGTGCCAGCAGCTTAAGGGACAGGGGAAGAGATTCACCCCTCCACTTT.

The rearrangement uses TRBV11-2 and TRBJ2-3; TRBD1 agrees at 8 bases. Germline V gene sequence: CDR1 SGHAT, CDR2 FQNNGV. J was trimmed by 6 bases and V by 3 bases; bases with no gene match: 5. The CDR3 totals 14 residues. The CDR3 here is CASSFSAGGDTQYF. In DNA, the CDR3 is TGTGCCAGCAGCTTTTCGGCAGGGGGCGATACGCAGTATTTT.

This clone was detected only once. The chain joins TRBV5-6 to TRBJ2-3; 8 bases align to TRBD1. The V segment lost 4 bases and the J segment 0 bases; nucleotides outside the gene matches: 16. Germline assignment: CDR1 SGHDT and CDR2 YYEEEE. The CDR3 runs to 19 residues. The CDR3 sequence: CASSPDRGDEPISTDTQYF. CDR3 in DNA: TGTGCCAGCAGCCCTGACAGGGGCGACGAACCCATTAGCACAGATACGCAGTATTTT.

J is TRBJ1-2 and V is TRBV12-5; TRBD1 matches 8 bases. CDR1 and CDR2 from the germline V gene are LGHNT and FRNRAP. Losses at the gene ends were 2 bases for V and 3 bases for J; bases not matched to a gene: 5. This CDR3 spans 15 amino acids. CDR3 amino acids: CASGLMWGQDYGYTF. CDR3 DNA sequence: TGTGCTAGTGGTTTGATGTGGGGACAGGACTATGGCTACACCTTC.

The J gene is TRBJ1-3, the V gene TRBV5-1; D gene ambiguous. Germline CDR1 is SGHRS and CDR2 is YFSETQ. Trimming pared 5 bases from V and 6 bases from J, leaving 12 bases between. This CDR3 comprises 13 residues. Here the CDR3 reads CASSSGIENTIYF. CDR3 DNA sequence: TGCGCCAGCAGTTCCGGGATAGAAAACACCATATATTTT.

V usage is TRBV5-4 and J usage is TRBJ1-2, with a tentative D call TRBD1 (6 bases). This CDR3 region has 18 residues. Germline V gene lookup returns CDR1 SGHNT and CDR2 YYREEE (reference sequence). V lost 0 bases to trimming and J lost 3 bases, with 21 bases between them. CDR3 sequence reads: CASSLDHGGGAIDYGYTF. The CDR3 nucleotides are TGTGCCAGCAGCTTGGACCATGGGGGGGGCGCAATAGACTATGGCTACACCTTC.

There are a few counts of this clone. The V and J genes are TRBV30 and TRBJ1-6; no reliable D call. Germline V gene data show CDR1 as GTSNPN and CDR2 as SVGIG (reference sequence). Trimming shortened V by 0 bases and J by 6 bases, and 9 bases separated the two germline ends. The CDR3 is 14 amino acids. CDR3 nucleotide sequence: TGTGCCTGGAGTGTATGGGCCTTTAATTCACCCCTCCACTTT. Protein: CAWSVWAFNSPLHF.

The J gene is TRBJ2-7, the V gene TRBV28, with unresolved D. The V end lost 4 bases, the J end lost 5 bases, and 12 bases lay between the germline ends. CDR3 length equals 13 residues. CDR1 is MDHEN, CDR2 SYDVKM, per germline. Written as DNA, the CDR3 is TGTGCCAGCAGTTCTATGGGTCGGGACGAGCAGTACTTC. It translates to CASSSMGRDEQYF.

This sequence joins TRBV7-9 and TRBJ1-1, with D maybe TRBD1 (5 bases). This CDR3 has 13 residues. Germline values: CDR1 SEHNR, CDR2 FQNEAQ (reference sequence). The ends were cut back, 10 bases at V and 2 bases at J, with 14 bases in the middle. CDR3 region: CATSGDRNTEAFF. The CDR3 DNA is TGTGCCACCTCCGGAGACAGAAACACTGAAGCTTTCTTT. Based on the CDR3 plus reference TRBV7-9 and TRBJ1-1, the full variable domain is DTGVSQNPRHKITKRGQNVTFRCDPISEHNRLYWYRQTLGQGPEFLTYFQNEAQLEKSRLLSDRFSAERPKGSFSTLEIQRTEQGDSAMYLCATSGDRNTEAFFGQGTRLTVV.

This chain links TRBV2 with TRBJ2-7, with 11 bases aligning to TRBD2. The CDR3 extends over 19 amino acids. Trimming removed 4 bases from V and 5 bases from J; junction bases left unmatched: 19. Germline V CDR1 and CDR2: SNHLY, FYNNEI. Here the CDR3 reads CASSGRDLAGGPRFDEQYF. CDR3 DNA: TGTGCCAGCAGTGGGCGGGATCTAGCGGGGGGACCCCGTTTCGACGAGCAGTACTTC.

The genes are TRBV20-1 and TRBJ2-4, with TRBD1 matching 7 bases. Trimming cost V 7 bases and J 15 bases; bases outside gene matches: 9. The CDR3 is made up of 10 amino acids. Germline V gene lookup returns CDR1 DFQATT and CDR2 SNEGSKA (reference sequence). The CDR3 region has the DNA TGCAGTGTGGGCTACAGGGGAGCGTACTTC. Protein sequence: CSVGYRGAYF.

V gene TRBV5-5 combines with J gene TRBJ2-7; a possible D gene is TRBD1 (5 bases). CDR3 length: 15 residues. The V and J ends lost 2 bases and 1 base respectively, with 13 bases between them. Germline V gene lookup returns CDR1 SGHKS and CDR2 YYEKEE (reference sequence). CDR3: CASSLVQASSYEQYF. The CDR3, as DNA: TGTGCCAGCAGCTTAGTACAGGCCTCTTCCTACGAGCAGTACTTC.

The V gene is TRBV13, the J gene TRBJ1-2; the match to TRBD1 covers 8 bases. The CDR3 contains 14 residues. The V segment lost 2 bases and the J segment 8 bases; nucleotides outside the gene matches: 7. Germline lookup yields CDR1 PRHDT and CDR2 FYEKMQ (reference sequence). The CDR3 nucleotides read TGTGCCAGCAGCTTAAGGCAGGGGGCAGGAGGCTACACCTTC. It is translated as CASSLRQGAGGYTF.

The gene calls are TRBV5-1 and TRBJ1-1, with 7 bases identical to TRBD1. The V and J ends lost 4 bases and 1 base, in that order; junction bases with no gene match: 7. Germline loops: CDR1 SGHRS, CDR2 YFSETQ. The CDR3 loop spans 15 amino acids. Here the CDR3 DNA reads TGCGCCAGCAGCCCGGGGGACAGAAAGAACACTGAAGCTTTCTTT. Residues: CASSPGDRKNTEAFF.

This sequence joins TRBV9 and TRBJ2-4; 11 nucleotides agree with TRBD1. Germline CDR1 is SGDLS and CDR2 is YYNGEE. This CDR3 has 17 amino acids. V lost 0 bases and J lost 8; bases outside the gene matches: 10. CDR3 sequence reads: CASSVAELGQGVDIQYF. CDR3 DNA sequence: TGTGCCAGCAGCGTAGCTGAATTGGGACAGGGGGTTGACATTCAGTACTTC.

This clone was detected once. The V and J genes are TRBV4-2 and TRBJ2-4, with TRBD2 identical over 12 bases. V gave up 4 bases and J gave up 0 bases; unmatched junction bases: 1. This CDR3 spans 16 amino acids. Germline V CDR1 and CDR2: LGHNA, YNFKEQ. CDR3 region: CASSPSGGVAKNIQYF. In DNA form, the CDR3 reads TGTGCCAGCAGCCCTAGCGGGGGGGTAGCCAAAAACATTCAGTACTTC.

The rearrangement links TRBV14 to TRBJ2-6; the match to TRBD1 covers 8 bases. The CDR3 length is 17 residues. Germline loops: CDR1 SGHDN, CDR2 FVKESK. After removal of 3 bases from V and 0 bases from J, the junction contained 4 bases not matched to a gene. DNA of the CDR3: TGTGCCAGCAGCCACGGGACAGGCCTCTCTGGGGCCAACGTCCTGACTTTC. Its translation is CASSHGTGLSGANVLTF. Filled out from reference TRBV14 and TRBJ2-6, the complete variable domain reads EAGVTQFPSHSVIEKGQTVTLRCDPISGHDNLYWYRRVMGKEIKFLLHFVKESKQDESGMPNNRFLAERTGGTYSTLKVQPAELEDSGVYFCASSHGTGLSGANVLTFGAGSRLTVL.

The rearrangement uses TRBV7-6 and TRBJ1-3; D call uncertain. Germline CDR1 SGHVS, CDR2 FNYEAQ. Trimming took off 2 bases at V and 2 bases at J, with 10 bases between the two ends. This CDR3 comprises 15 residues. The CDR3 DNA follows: TGTGCCAGCAGCTTAATCAGATTCCCTGGAAACACCATATATTTT. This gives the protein CASSLIRFPGNTIYF.

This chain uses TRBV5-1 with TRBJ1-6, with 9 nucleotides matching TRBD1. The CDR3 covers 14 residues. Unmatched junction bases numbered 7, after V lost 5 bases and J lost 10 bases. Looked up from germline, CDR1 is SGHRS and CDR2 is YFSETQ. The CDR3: CASRRGQGDSPLHF. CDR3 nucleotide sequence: TGCGCCAGCAGGCGGGGACAGGGAGACTCACCCCTCCACTTT.

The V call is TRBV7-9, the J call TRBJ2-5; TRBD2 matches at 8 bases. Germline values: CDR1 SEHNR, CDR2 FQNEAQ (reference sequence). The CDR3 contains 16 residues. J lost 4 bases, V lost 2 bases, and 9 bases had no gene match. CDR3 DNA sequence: TGTGCCAGCAGCTTAAACCCACTAGCGGAAATAGAGACCCAGTACTTC. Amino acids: CASSLNPLAEIETQYF.

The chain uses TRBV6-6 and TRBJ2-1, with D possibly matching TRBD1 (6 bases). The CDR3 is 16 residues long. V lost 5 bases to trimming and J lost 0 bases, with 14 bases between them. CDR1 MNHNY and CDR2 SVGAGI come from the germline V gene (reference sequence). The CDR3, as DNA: TGTGCCAGCAGTCAAACAGGGTCGAGCTCCTACAATGAGCAGTTCTTC. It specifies CASSQTGSSSYNEQFF.

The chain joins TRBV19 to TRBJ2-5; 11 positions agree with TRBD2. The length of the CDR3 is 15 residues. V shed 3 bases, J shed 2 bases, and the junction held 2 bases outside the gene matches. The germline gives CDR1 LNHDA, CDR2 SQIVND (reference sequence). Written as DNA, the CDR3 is TGTGCCAGTAGTATTTCTAGCGGGGGGCAAGAGACCCAGTACTTC. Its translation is CASSISSGGQETQYF. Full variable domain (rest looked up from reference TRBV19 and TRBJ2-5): DGGITQSPKYLFRKEGQNVTLSCEQNLNHDAMYWYRQDPGQGLRLIYYSQIVNDFQKGDIAEGYSVSREKKESFPLTVTSAQKNPTAFYLCASSISSGGQETQYFGPGTRLLVL.

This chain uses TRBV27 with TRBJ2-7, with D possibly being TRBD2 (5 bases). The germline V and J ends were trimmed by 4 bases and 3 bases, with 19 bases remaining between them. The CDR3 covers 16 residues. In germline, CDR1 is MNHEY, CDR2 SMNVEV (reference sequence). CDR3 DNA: TGTGCCAGCAGTTCTACCTCCGGAGGTATCGTCTACGAGCAGTACTTC. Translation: CASSSTSGGIVYEQYF.

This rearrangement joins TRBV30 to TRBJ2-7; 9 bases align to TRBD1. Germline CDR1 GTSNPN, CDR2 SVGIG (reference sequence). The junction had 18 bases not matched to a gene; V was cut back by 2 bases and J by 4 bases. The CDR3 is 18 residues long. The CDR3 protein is CAWSYPLPDRGLLYEQYF. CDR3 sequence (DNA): TGTGCCTGGAGTTACCCCCTTCCGGACAGGGGCCTCTTGTACGAGCAGTACTTC.